This T cell receptor (beta chain) was found in a study of blood T cell repertoires in COVID-19. Study at large: COVID-19 samples from acute and convalescent phases originated in the United States, Italy and Spain. From T cells, B-cell-depleted T cells, or PBMCs came the material, which was cDNA or gDNA.

CDR3 length: 16 amino acids. How the authors handled the data: Reference gene primer amplification in the assay estimated nucleated cell counts. This table comes from immunoSEQ multiplex PCR, and its TCRdb copy is limited to in-frame clones, with some not included. That table is the source of V, J and clone size, and D and trimming were worked out from the DNA. The sample records 150,000 to 200,000 clones, about 81% being singletons. The chain uses TRBV21-1 and TRBJ2-5; the table calls TRBD2, which could not be checked here. TRBV21-1 is annotated as a pseudogene. The specimen sequenced was peripheral blood. The receptor comes from a man between 60 and 75 years old with active or convalescent COVID-19. The CDR3 is CASTPGTSGAQETQYF. The CDR3 bases are TGTGCCAGCACTCCGGGGACTAGCGGGGCTCAAGAGACCCAGTACTTC.